The 26 T cell receptor beta chains below were found in one sample sequenced in a study of post-analysis software for immune sequencing data. Built from TCR beta cDNA, the libraries had unique molecular identifiers in them. A single record per CDR3 protein comes from TCRdb applying MiXCR to the PCR reads. Among hundreds of thousands of distinct CDR3 sequences listed, 25% to 30% were seen once. Study-wide findings and caveats: TRBV segments more frequent in patients than in controls numbered several and included TRBV5-6, TRBV5-1 and TRBV20-1.

These receptors lack a known antigen. Input material: blood. The receptors were gathered from a girl between 10 and 17 years old with multiple sclerosis.

The chain carries TRBV2 and TRBJ2-3, with TRBD1 matching over 8 bases. CDR1 is SNHLY, CDR2 FYNNEI, per germline. The CDR3 covers 13 residues. Germline trimming cut 6 bases from V and 4 bases from J; bases unmatched to any gene: 3. The CDR3 here is CASRDRAADTQYF. The CDR3 DNA follows: TGTGCCAGCAGGGACAGGGCGGCAGATACGCAGTATTTT.

This sequence joins TRBV4-3 and TRBJ2-2; no clear D. This CDR3 has 14 residues. Looked up from germline, CDR1 is LGHNA and CDR2 is YSLEER. V was trimmed by 5 bases and J by 13 bases, leaving 20 bases between them. This CDR3 is CASSKQDLGFRLFF. The CDR3 DNA sequence: TGCGCCAGCAGCAAGCAGGATCTCGGGTTTCGGCTGTTTTTT.

The V and J genes are TRBV28 and TRBJ2-7, with a tentative D call TRBD1 (7 bases). The CDR3 runs to 14 residues. Trimming cost V 6 bases and J 3 bases, with 15 bases left between them. Germline-derived CDR1 and CDR2 are MDHEN and SYDVKM. CDR3 region: CASRRDRELYEQYF. Here the CDR3 DNA reads TGTGCCAGCAGGCGGGACAGAGAACTCTACGAGCAGTACTTC.

This clonotype was picked up a small number of times. This chain joins TRBV20-1 and TRBJ2-5, with no clear D. Trimming removed 0 bases from V and 7 bases from J, with 15 bases in between. The CDR3 has 14 residues. Germline CDR1 is DFQATT and CDR2 is SNEGSKA (reference sequence). CDR3 residues: CSARDNGPASTQYF. DNA of the CDR3: TGCAGTGCTAGAGATAACGGACCCGCGTCGACCCAGTACTTC.

This chain connects TRBV10-3 to TRBJ2-7; 10 nucleotides line up with TRBD2. This CDR3 is built from 15 residues. Trimming cost V 6 bases and J 0 bases; bases outside gene matches: 5. CDR1 and CDR2 (germline): ENHRY, SYGVKD. This CDR3 reads CAISSSGGPSYEQYF. The CDR3 DNA is TGTGCCATCAGCTCTAGCGGGGGCCCCTCCTACGAGCAGTACTTC.

V is TRBV12-3 or TRBV12-4 and J is TRBJ1-2; D is undetermined. Trimming left V 6 bases short and J 6 bases short, with 20 bases between. The CDR3 is 15 residues long. The CDR3 DNA is TGTGCCAGCAGGTTATGGACGGGCTCGGGCCATGGCTACACCTTC. Its protein product is CASRLWTGSGHGYTF.

The chain links TRBV6-2 or TRBV6-3 to TRBJ2-3; D may be TRBD1 (5 bases). Germline V gene sequence: CDR1 MNHEY, CDR2 SVGEGT. This CDR3 contains 13 residues. V lost 2 bases and J lost 10, with 13 bases in between. In DNA form, the CDR3 reads TGTGCCAGCAGTTACCAGACAGTCGGACCGCAGTATTTT. Protein: CASSYQTVGPQYF.

The rearrangement uses TRBV7-2 and TRBJ1-2, with 7 bases aligning to TRBD1. This CDR3 region has 14 residues. Germline CDR1 SGHTA, CDR2 FQGNSA. The ends lost 4 bases at V and 0 bases at J; junction bases unmatched: 2. The CDR3 DNA reads as TGTGCCAGCAGCTCAGGGGGAGCTAACTATGGCTACACCTTC. Protein sequence: CASSSGGANYGYTF.

Note on this clonotype: The conserved closing phenylalanine or tryptophan is absent in this CDR3, likely reflecting a read error. This chain connects TRBV10-3 to TRBJ2-1; 7 bases line up with TRBD2. The CDR3 has 13 amino acids. Per the germline V gene, CDR1 is ENHRY and CDR2 is SYGVKD. J lost 7 bases, V lost 6 bases, and 6 bases had no gene match. As DNA, the CDR3 is TGTGCCATCAGGCGCGGGAGTGGGAATGAGCAGTTCGTC. Amino acid sequence: CAIRRGSGNEQFV.

To note about this clonotype: Relative to the germline gene, one junction end is altered; a read error may explain this. This chain links TRBV4-1 with TRBJ2-5, with D uncertain. The germline V gene encodes CDR1 MGHRA and CDR2 YSYEKL. The CDR3 contains 14 residues. The CDR3 DNA reads TGCGCCAGCGGCCAGGCGGCAGTCCAAGAGACCCAGTACTTC. This encodes CASGQAAVQETQYF.

This clonotype appeared a few times. The V and J genes are TRBV10-3 and TRBJ2-4; maybe TRBD1 (7 bases). The length of the CDR3 is 17 residues. In germline, CDR1 is ENHRY, CDR2 SYGVKD. Trimming stripped 8 bases from V and 0 bases from J, with 20 bases between. CDR3 DNA: TGTGCCATCGGCCCAGACAGGGAGGCCCTAGCCAAAAACATTCAGTACTTC. As protein: CAIGPDREALAKNIQYF.

The rearrangement links TRBV5-1 to TRBJ1-1; possibly TRBD1 for D (5 bases). Trimming left V 2 bases short and J 1 base short, with 21 bases between. This CDR3 spans 18 amino acids. Germline V gene lookup returns CDR1 SGHRS and CDR2 YFSETQ. The CDR3 reads CASSFLTPGRVGNTEAFF. The CDR3 DNA reads TGCGCCAGCAGCTTCCTCACCCCAGGGAGAGTGGGGAACACTGAAGCTTTCTTT.

This chain joins TRBV12-3 or TRBV12-4 and TRBJ2-1; tentatively, D is TRBD2 (7 bases). V shed 3 bases and J shed 8 bases, with 14 bases lying between them. This CDR3 comprises 14 residues. In DNA, the CDR3 is TGTGCCAGCAGTTTTTCGGGGGGCAGCTATGAGCAGTTCTTC. Translation: CASSFSGGSYEQFF.

This clonotype was counted many times. The genes are TRBV29-1 and TRBJ2-5; TRBD1 aligns across 8 bases. V lost 7 bases to trimming and J lost 1 base; unmatched junction nucleotides: 5. The length of the CDR3 is 13 residues. Per the germline V gene, CDR1 is SQVTM and CDR2 is ANQGSEA. The CDR3 DNA sequence: TGCAGCGGCTGGACAGGGTCCCAAGAGACCCAGTACTTC. Translation: CSGWTGSQETQYF.

J is TRBJ1-1 and V is TRBV12-5; maybe TRBD1 (6 bases). Trimming took off 11 bases at V and 3 bases at J, with 16 bases between the two ends. CDR1 LGHNT and CDR2 FRNRAP come from the germline V gene. The CDR3 sequence is 13 residues long. CDR3 sequence: CAGGGWGDTEAFF. CDR3 nucleotide sequence: TGTGCTGGAGGGGGGTGGGGAGACACTGAAGCTTTCTTT.

The rearrangement links TRBV4-1 to TRBJ2-7; D remains ambiguous. Germline CDR1 is MGHRA and CDR2 is YSYEKL. Trimming removed 2 bases from V and 1 base from J, with 12 bases in between. The CDR3 spans 15 residues. The CDR3: CASSQQLKGSYEQYF. The CDR3 coding sequence is TGCGCCAGCAGCCAACAACTTAAGGGATCCTACGAGCAGTACTTC.

V usage is TRBV11-2 and J usage is TRBJ2-1; TRBD2 matches 12 bases. Germline-derived CDR1 and CDR2 are SGHAT and FQNNGV. Germline trimming cut 2 bases from V and 8 bases from J; bases unmatched to any gene: 7. The CDR3 loop spans 16 amino acids. The CDR3 protein is CASSLSLAGGGYEQFF. CDR3 DNA: TGTGCCAGCAGCTTAAGTCTAGCGGGGGGGGGCTATGAGCAGTTCTTC. Variable domain in full (rest from reference TRBV11-2 and TRBJ2-1): EAGVAQSPRYKIIEKRQSVAFWCNPISGHATLYWYQQILGQGPKLLIQFQNNGVVDDSQLPKDRFSAERLKGVDSTLKIQPAKLEDSAVYLCASSLSLAGGGYEQFFGPGTRLTVL.

J is TRBJ1-5 and V is TRBV12-3 or TRBV12-4; D is unclear. V gave up 3 bases and J gave up 0 bases, with 12 bases separating them. This CDR3 contains 16 residues. The CDR3 bases are TGTGCCAGCAGTTTGTTTGGGGTCAATAGCAATCAGCCCCAGCATTTT. Protein product: CASSLFGVNSNQPQHF.

The V call is TRBV3-1, the J call TRBJ1-1; tentative D call: TRBD1 (5 bases). The germline CDR1 and CDR2 sequences are LGHDT and YNNKEL (reference sequence). V was shortened by 1 base and J by 1 base, with 13 bases between the two germline ends. This CDR3 has 16 residues. CDR3 in amino acids: CASSQGPGQRNTEAFF. CDR3 nucleotides: TGTGCCAGCAGCCAAGGCCCGGGGCAGCGGAACACTGAAGCTTTCTTT.

The chain carries TRBV27 and TRBJ2-3, with a tentative D call TRBD2 (6 bases). Trimming took 8 bases from V and 6 from J, leaving 18 bases between them. Germline CDR1 MNHEY, CDR2 SMNVEV (reference sequence). The CDR3 extends over 14 amino acids. The CDR3 nucleotides read TGTGCCAGCGGGGGGTTGGGCCTCTGGGATACGCAGTATTTT. Its protein is CASGGLGLWDTQYF.

A remark on this clonotype: This could be a read error, since a much larger clone is one nucleotide away. V gene TRBV5-1 combines with J gene TRBJ2-6; D call uncertain. Germline-derived CDR1 and CDR2 are SGHRS and YFSETQ. CDR3 length equals 15 residues. The CDR3 spells CTSRTQVSGANVLTF. In nucleotides, the CDR3 is TGCACCAGCAGAACTCAGGTATCTGGGGCCAACGTCCTGACTTTC.

The chain recombines TRBV20-1 with TRBJ2-7, with 11 positions matching TRBD2. Trimming took 6 bases from V and 3 from J; bases not matched to a gene: 4. Germline-derived CDR1 and CDR2 are DFQATT and SNEGSKA (reference sequence). The CDR3 extends over 13 amino acids. The CDR3 DNA reads as TGCAGTGCCGCTAGCGGGAGGAGCTACGAGCAGTACTTC. Translated: CSAASGRSYEQYF.

This clonotype showed up just a few times. This chain joins TRBV5-1 and TRBJ1-2, with 7 bases that match TRBD1. The V and J ends lost 4 bases and 7 bases, in that order; junction bases with no gene match: 13. Germline CDR1 reads SGHRS; CDR2 reads YFSETQ. The CDR3 sequence is 15 residues long. CDR3 residues: CASSPRQGSSAGYTF. The DNA of the CDR3 is TGCGCCAGCAGCCCTCGACAGGGATCATCCGCTGGCTACACCTTC. The entire variable domain, with the rest obtained from reference TRBV5-1 and TRBJ1-2, is as follows: KAGVTQTPRYLIKTRGQQVTLSCSPISGHRSVSWYQQTPGQGLQFLFEYFSETQRNKGNFPGRFSGRQFSNSRSEMNVSTLELGDSALYLCASSPRQGSSAGYTFGSGTRLTVV.

The chain links TRBV7-6 to TRBJ2-1, with 7 bases matching TRBD2. Germline V gene sequence: CDR1 SGHVS, CDR2 FNYEAQ. J lost 9 bases, V lost 5 bases, and 13 bases had no gene match. The CDR3 sequence is 15 residues long. The CDR3 reads CASSTGLGGTFEQFF. CDR3 sequence (DNA): TGTGCCAGCAGCACCGGACTAGGAGGGACCTTTGAGCAGTTCTTC.

This chain connects TRBV7-8 to TRBJ2-7; tentatively, D is TRBD1 (5 bases). The CDR3 has 15 residues. V shed 5 bases and J shed 0 bases, with 14 bases lying between them. CDR1 is SGHVS and CDR2 is FQNEAQ in the germline V gene. The CDR3 sequence: CASSHRAGNSYEQYF. The CDR3 DNA is TGTGCCAGCAGCCATCGGGCAGGGAACTCCTACGAGCAGTACTTC. Filled out from reference TRBV7-8 and TRBJ2-7, the complete variable domain reads GAGVSQSPRYKVAKRGQDVALRCDPISGHVSLFWYQQALGQGPEFLTYFQNEAQLDKSGLPSDRFFAERPEGSVSTLKIQRTQQEDSAVYLCASSHRAGNSYEQYFGPGTRLTVT.

The gene calls are TRBV6-6 and TRBJ2-1, with TRBD2 as a possible D gene (5 bases). The CDR3 loop spans 15 amino acids. Germline CDR1 reads MNHNY; CDR2 reads SVGAGI (reference sequence). V was pared by 10 bases and J by 5 bases, with 21 bases between. CDR3 bases: TGTGCCACCACCGGGATGGCGGGTGGGGACAATGAGCAGTTCTTC. Amino acids: CATTGMAGGDNEQFF.